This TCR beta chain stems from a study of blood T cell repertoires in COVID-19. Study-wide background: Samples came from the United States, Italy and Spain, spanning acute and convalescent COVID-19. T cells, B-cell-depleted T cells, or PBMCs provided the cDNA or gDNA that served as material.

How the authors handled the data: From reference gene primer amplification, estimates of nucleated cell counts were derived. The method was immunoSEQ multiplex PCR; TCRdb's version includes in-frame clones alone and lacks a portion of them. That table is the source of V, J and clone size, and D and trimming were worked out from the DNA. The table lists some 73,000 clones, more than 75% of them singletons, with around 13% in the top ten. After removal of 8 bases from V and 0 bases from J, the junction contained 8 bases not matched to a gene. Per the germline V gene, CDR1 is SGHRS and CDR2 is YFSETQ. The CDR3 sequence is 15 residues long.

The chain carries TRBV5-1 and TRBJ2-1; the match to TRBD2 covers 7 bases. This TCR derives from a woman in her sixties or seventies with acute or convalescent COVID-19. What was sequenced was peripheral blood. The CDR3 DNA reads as TGCGCCAGTGCCGAAGCGGGGAGCTCCTACAATGAGCAGTTCTTC. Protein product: CASAEAGSSYNEQFF.